The 15 T cell receptor beta chains presented below share a single source sample, sequenced in a study of blood T cell repertoires in COVID-19. The protocol was immunoSEQ multiplex PCR, while the TCRdb copy is restricted to in-frame clones and leaves out a portion. This sample yields about 47,000 clones, of which roughly 87% are seen a single time; 3% belongs to the top ten. Material for sequencing was peripheral blood. These receptors originate from a man in his fifties or sixties with active COVID-19.

CDR3 DNA: TGTGCCAGCAGCTTGTTGTTAGGGACAGGGAAGGGACACGGGGAGCTGTTTTTT. Translating gives CASSLLLGTGKGHGELFF. This chain links TRBV11-2 with TRBJ2-2; TRBD1 agrees at 9 bases. CDR1 and CDR2 from the germline V gene are SGHAT and FQNNGV. The trim removed 3 bases at V and 7 bases at J, leaving 15 bases unmatched. The CDR3 covers 18 residues.

The genes are TRBV7-6 and TRBJ2-1, with TRBD2 matching 11 bases. Germline loops: CDR1 SGHVS, CDR2 FNYEAQ. The CDR3 has 15 residues. V gave up 5 bases and J gave up 4 bases; unmatched junction bases: 4. The CDR3 DNA reads as TGTGCCAGCAGCGCCATAGCGGGAGGGTACAATGAGCAGTTCTTC. Translation: CASSAIAGGYNEQFF.

The V call is TRBV27, the J call TRBJ2-3; maybe TRBD1 (6 bases). V lost 7 bases, J lost 7 bases, and 12 bases lay in between. This CDR3 is 12 amino acids long. Germline CDR1 MNHEY, CDR2 SMNVEV (reference sequence). The CDR3 DNA reads TGTGCCAGCATCGGGACAAACAATACGCAGTATTTT. Amino acids: CASIGTNNTQYF.

V gene TRBV5-6 combines with J gene TRBJ1-1; D perhaps matches TRBD1 (5 bases). V was pared by 1 base and J by 1 base, with 14 bases between. Germline V gives CDR1 SGHDT, CDR2 YYEEEE. The CDR3 spans 16 residues. The CDR3 protein is CASSLFQGFANTEAFF. The CDR3 DNA follows: TGTGCCAGCAGCTTGTTCCAGGGTTTCGCGAACACTGAAGCTTTCTTT.

This rearrangement joins TRBV5-4 to TRBJ2-1, with 8 bases lining up with TRBD1. The CDR3 is made up of 14 amino acids. Germline loops: CDR1 SGHNT, CDR2 YYREEE (reference sequence). V gave up 3 bases and J gave up 7 bases; unmatched junction bases: 6. The CDR3 protein is CASSSTGTGNEQFF. CDR3 DNA sequence: TGTGCCAGCAGCTCCACCGGGACAGGTAATGAGCAGTTCTTC. The whole variable domain, filled in from reference TRBV5-4 and TRBJ2-1, reads ETGVTQSPTHLIKTRGQQVTLRCSSQSGHNTVSWYQQALGQGPQFIFQYYREEENGRGNFPPRFSGLQFPNYSSELNVNALELDDSALYLCASSSTGTGNEQFFGPGTRLTVL.

The rearrangement joins TRBV5-1 to TRBJ2-1; TRBD2 aligns across 8 bases. This CDR3 comprises 15 residues. The V and J ends lost 3 bases and 0 bases, in that order; junction bases with no gene match: 2. The germline V gene has CDR1 SGHRS and CDR2 YFSETQ. The CDR3 is CASSWAGGSYNEQFF. The CDR3 nucleotides are TGCGCCAGCAGCTGGGCGGGGGGCTCCTACAATGAGCAGTTCTTC.

The rearrangement links TRBV11-1 to TRBJ2-2, with 8 bases matching TRBD1. The CDR3 has 14 residues. Per germline, CDR1 SGHAT and CDR2 FQDESV (reference sequence). V shed 7 bases, J shed 4 bases, and the junction held 5 bases outside the gene matches. CDR3 in amino acids: CASTRTGRTGELFF. DNA of the CDR3: TGTGCCAGCACCCGGACAGGGCGCACCGGGGAGCTGTTTTTT.

V gene TRBV11-3 combines with J gene TRBJ2-3; D might be TRBD2 (5 bases). V lost 5 bases, J lost 0 bases, and 15 bases lay in between. The length of the CDR3 is 16 residues. Germline V gene lookup returns CDR1 SGHNT and CDR2 YENEEA. The CDR3 loop reads CASSPSGGLSTDTQYF. For the CDR3, the DNA is TGTGCCAGCAGCCCTTCGGGCGGGCTAAGCACAGATACGCAGTATTTT.

V gene TRBV11-3 combines with J gene TRBJ2-2; 8 nucleotides agree with TRBD1. This CDR3 has 14 residues. Unmatched junction bases numbered 2, after V lost 8 bases and J lost 0 bases. Germline lookup yields CDR1 SGHNT and CDR2 YENEEA. CDR3 nucleotide sequence: TGTGCCAGCCGGACAGGGCCGAACACCGGGGAGCTGTTTTTT. Translation: CASRTGPNTGELFF.

CDR3 sequence reads: CASSGRAQDNGYTF. CDR3 in DNA: TGTGCCAGCAGCGGCCGGGCCCAGGACAATGGCTACACCTTC. The rearrangement links TRBV5-6 to TRBJ1-2, with a tentative D call TRBD1 (5 bases). V lost 4 bases to trimming and J lost 6 bases, with 16 bases between them. Germline lookup yields CDR1 SGHDT and CDR2 YYEEEE. The CDR3 contains 14 residues.

The chain employs TRBV5-6 and TRBJ1-2; 10 bases agree with TRBD1. The CDR3 totals 12 residues. Germline values: CDR1 SGHDT, CDR2 YYEEEE. The V and J ends lost 5 bases and 8 bases, in that order; junction bases with no gene match: 3. CDR3: CASRRDRGGYTF. The CDR3 DNA reads as TGTGCCAGCAGACGGGACAGGGGCGGCTACACCTTC. Drawing the rest from reference TRBV5-6 and TRBJ1-2, the complete variable domain is DAGVTQSPTHLIKTRGQQVTLRCSPKSGHDTVSWYQQALGQGPQFIFQYYEEEERQRGNFPDRFSGHQFPNYSSELNVNALLLGDSALYLCASRRDRGGYTFGSGTRLTVV.

This chain links TRBV6-1 with TRBJ1-4; 8 bases match TRBD1. V was clipped by 3 bases and J by 8 bases; unmatched bases: 5. Germline V gene sequence: CDR1 MNHNS, CDR2 SASEGT. This CDR3 spans 14 amino acids. CDR3 region: CASSEDRVLEKLFF. The CDR3 DNA follows: TGTGCCAGCAGTGAGGACAGGGTCTTGGAAAAACTGTTTTTT.

The chain employs TRBV24-1 and TRBJ2-4, with TRBD2 identical over 10 bases. Germline CDR1 is KGHDR and CDR2 is SFDVKD. The CDR3 is made up of 16 amino acids. J lost 9 bases, V lost 1 base, and 8 bases had no gene match. The CDR3 bases are TGTGCCACCAGTGATTTACTAGCGGGACATTCGGGCATTCAGTACTTC. It encodes CATSDLLAGHSGIQYF.

This clone has only one observation. CDR3 sequence: CASSLEGRGKDSPLHF. CDR3 nucleotides: TGTGCCAGCAGCTTAGAGGGCAGGGGGAAAGATTCACCCCTCCACTTT. This chain connects TRBV11-2 to TRBJ1-6; the match to TRBD1 covers 7 bases. The ends lost 0 bases at V and 8 bases at J; junction bases unmatched: 7. CDR3 size: 16 residues. Germline lookup yields CDR1 SGHAT and CDR2 FQNNGV.

This chain uses TRBV7-2 with TRBJ2-1, with 9 bases fitting TRBD2. Germline assignment: CDR1 SGHTA and CDR2 FQGNSA. The CDR3 consists of 16 residues. V trimming: 3 bases; J trimming: 8 bases; junction bases outside the gene matches: 11. The CDR3 sequence is CASSFASGGRGDEQFF. CDR3 DNA sequence: TGTGCCAGCAGCTTCGCAAGCGGGGGGAGGGGAGATGAGCAGTTCTTC.